This TCR beta chain originates from a study of cytomegalovirus exposure and HLA in healthy donors. Study outcomes and limitations: In vitro confirmation showed a few CMV-associated chains to be CMV antigen specific. Rare sequences made up most TCRs, while some public TCRs were found in many donors. According to the study, 160 or so TCR beta chains were cytomegalovirus-associated.

The CDR3 is made up of 16 amino acids. Per germline, CDR1 SNHLY and CDR2 FYNNEI. J was trimmed by 7 bases and V by 6 bases; bases with no gene match: 13. A word on this clone: Its antigen is currently unknown.

Clones were sequenced by immunoSEQ multiplex PCR, and TCRdb holds only the in-frame ones, with some missing. The repertoire holds more than 140,000 clones, with about 89% as singletons. The sequenced sample consisted of PBMCs. This TCR was sampled from a woman aged 18 to 35 in good health and CMV-seropositive. V is TRBV2 and J is TRBJ2-7, with 12 bases matching TRBD1. The CDR3 sequence is CASSLVGTGGSGEQYF. CDR3 in DNA: TGTGCCAGCAGCCTCGTCGGGACAGGGGGCAGTGGGGAGCAGTACTTC. Full variable domain (rest looked up from reference TRBV2 and TRBJ2-7): EPEVTQTPSHQVTQMGQEVILRCVPISNHLYFYWYRQILGQKVEFLVSFYNNEISEKSEIFDDQFSVERPDGSNFTLKIRSTKLEDSAMYFCASSLVGTGGSGEQYFGPGTRLTVT.